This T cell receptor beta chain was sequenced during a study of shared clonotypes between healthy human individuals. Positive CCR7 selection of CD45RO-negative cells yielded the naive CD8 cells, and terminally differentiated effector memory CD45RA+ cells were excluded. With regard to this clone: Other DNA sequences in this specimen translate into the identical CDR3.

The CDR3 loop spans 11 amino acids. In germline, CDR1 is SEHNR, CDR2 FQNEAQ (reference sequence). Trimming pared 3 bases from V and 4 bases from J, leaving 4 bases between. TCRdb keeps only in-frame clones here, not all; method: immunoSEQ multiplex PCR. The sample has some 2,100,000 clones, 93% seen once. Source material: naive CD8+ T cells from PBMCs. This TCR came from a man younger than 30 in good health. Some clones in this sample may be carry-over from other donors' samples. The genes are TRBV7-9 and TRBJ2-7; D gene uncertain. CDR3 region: CASSFSYEQYF. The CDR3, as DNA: TGTGCCAGCAGCTTTAGTTACGAGCAGTACTTC.